This T cell receptor (beta chain) derives from a study of CD8+ T cells in alopecia areata (dated by TCRdb to 2016 to 2019). With regard to the full study: Skin from C3H/HeJ donors with spontaneous alopecia (about 6-12 months old) was grafted onto female C3H/HeJ recipients aged roughly 6-11 weeks. immunoSEQ multiplex PCR using 35 Vbeta forward primers and 13 Jbeta reverse primers was used to amplify TCRbeta CDR3 regions. Clonality in the scalp was compared among normal scalp (n=4), patchy alopecia areata scalp (n=8), and alopecia totalis/universalis scalp (n=8). RNA came from the PAXgene miRNA kit for fixed scalp, the miRNeasy kit for PBMCs, and the RNeasy kit for mouse skin. High-throughput TCRbeta sequencing was used to examine T cell clonal expansion in alopecia areata in both the C3H/HeJ mouse model and human patients. On the human side, TCRbeta sequencing was run on scalp tissue and on sorted CD4+ and CD8+ peripheral blood T cells from healthy controls and from alopecia areata patients with either patchy or totalis/universalis disease.

The method was the immunoSEQ multiplex PCR assay. To provide template for TCR sequencing, every sample had RNA extracted and reverse transcribed into cDNA. First-strand cDNA was synthesized using SuperScript III with a 2:1 mix of oligo-dT and random hexamers. Amplification bias was assessed with a synthetic immune receptor repertoire, and residual bias was removed computationally. Sequencing of the libraries was done on Illumina HiSeq with 60 bp reads that cover the CDR3, reading from J toward V. The published analysis was carried out like this. Raw reads were preprocessed to remove errors, and CDR3 was defined according to IMGT conventions as the region from the conserved cysteine to phenylalanine. To get clonality, Shannon entropy was normalized by log2 of the number of productive unique TCRs and the result was subtracted from 1. Scalp TCRbeta sequences were cross-referenced with sorted blood CD4 and CD8 repertoires so that the CD4 or CD8 identity of scalp clones could be inferred. The immuneACCESS repertoire file appears here via TCRdb, limited to in-frame rearrangements. These files lack a portion of the clones; in checked studies, under half of the deficit traces to unresolved V genes, and the cause of the others is not known. The DNA was the basis for D and trimming; V, J and clone size are from that table. This sample shows some 18,000 clones, and none of them turns up only once. The top ten hold around 29% of the sample.

Pooled mouse cutaneous lymph node cells were stained for CD4, CD8alpha, NKG2D, NKG2ACE and other markers, then sorted on a BD Influx. Study-wide conclusions, independent of this receptor: Shared TCR sequences between patients were less evident than in mice, which may be partly attributable to HLA diversity in the patient population. Scalp TCR repertoire analysis is complicated because resident alphabeta T cells in normal human skin are also sequenced, whereas mouse skin is dominated by gammadelta T cells. Higher clonality and more expanded CD8+ clones were observed in lesional scalp than in normal scalp, particularly in alopecia totalis/universalis, a finding suggestive of antigenic drive.

Measured from the cysteine to the phenylalanine, the CDR3 is 17 residues long. The DNA covers only part of the CDR3, 39 bases in frame from base 1. CDR1 and CDR2, per the germline V gene (reference sequence), are NSQYPW and LRSPGD. V is pruned by 2 bases and J by 2 bases, leaving 5 bases of the junction without a gene match. The table lists this clone with a few counts. The clone's antigen remains unknown. Gene names and germline sequences here are the mouse ones. The read halts 4 residues ahead of the CDR3 end, with the missing end drawn from the germline J gene. This receptor was obtained from a C3H/HeJ mouse with alopecia areata. The MHC haplotype carried by mice of this strain is H2-k. What was sequenced was CD8+ T cells sorted from a lymph node. The sequence links TRBV1 to TRBJ2-2; a stretch of 10 junction bases matches TRBD2. CDR3 sequence: CTCSASGGARNTGQLYF. The sequenced part of the CDR3 DNA is TGCACCTGCAGTGCATCTGGGGGGGCGCGGAACACCGGG.